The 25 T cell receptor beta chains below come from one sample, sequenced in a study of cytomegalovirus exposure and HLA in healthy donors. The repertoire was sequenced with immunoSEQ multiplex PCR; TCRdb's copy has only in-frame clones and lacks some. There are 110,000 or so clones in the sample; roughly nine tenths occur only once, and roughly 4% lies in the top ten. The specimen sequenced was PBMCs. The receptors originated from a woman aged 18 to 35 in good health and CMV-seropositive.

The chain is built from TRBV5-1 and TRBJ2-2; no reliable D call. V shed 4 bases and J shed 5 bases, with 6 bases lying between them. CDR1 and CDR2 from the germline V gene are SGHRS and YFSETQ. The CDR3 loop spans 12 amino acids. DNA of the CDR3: TGCGCCAGCAGCCCCGGTACCGGGGAGCTGTTTTTT. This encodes CASSPGTGELFF. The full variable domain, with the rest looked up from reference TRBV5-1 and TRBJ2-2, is KAGVTQTPRYLIKTRGQQVTLSCSPISGHRSVSWYQQTPGQGLQFLFEYFSETQRNKGNFPGRFSGRQFSNSRSEMNVSTLELGDSALYLCASSPGTGELFFGEGSRLTVL.

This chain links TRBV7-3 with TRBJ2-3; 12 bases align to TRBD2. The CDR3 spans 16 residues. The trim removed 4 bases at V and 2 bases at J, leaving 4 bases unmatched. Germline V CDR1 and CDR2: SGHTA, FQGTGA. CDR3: CASSSTSGGTTDTQYF. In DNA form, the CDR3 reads TGTGCCAGCAGCTCTACTAGCGGGGGGACCACAGATACGCAGTATTTT.

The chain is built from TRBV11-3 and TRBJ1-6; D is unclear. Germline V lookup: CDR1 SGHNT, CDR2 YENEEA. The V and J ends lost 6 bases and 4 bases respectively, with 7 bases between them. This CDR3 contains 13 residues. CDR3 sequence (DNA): TGTGCCAGCAGTAACACGTATAATTCACCCCTCCACTTT. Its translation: CASSNTYNSPLHF. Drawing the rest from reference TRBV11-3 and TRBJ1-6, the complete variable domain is EAGVVQSPRYKIIEKKQPVAFWCNPISGHNTLYWYLQNLGQGPELLIRYENEEAVDDSQLPKDRFSAERLKGVDSTLKIQPAELGDSAVYLCASSNTYNSPLHFGNGTRLTVT.

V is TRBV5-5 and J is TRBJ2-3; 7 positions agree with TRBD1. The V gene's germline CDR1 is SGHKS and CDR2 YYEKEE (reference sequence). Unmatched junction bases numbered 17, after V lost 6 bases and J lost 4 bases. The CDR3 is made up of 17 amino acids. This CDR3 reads CASTTVGDPDRADTQYF. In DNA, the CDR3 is TGTGCCAGCACCACTGTTGGGGACCCCGACAGGGCAGATACGCAGTATTTT. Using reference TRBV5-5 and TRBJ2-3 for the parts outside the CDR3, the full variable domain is DAGVTQSPTHLIKTRGQQVTLRCSPISGHKSVSWYQQVLGQGPQFIFQYYEKEERGRGNFPDRFSARQFPNYSSELNVNALLLGDSALYLCASTTVGDPDRADTQYFGPGTRLTVL.

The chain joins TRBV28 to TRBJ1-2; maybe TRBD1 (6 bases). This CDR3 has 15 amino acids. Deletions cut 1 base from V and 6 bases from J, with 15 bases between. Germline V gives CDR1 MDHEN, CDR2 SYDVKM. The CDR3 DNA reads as TGTGCCAGCAGTTTATTTGCAGGGGCGCAGGATGGCTACACCTTC. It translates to CASSLFAGAQDGYTF.

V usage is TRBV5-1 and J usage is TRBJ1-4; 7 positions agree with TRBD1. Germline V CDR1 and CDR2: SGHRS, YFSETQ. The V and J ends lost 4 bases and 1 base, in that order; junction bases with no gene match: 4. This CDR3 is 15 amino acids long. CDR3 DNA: TGCGCCAGCAGCGACCGACAGGGAACTAATGAAAAACTGTTTTTT. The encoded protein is CASSDRQGTNEKLFF. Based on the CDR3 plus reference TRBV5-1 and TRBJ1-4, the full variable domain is KAGVTQTPRYLIKTRGQQVTLSCSPISGHRSVSWYQQTPGQGLQFLFEYFSETQRNKGNFPGRFSGRQFSNSRSEMNVSTLELGDSALYLCASSDRQGTNEKLFFGSGTQLSVL.

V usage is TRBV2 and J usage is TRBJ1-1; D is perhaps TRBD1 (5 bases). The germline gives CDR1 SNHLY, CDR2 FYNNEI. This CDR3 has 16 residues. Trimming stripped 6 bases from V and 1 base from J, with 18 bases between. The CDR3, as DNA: TGTGCCAGCAGCGTGGACAACACGGGGGGGAACACTGAAGCTTTCTTT. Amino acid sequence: CASSVDNTGGNTEAFF. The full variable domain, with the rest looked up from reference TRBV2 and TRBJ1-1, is EPEVTQTPSHQVTQMGQEVILRCVPISNHLYFYWYRQILGQKVEFLVSFYNNEISEKSEIFDDQFSVERPDGSNFTLKIRSTKLEDSAMYFCASSVDNTGGNTEAFFGQGTRLTVV.

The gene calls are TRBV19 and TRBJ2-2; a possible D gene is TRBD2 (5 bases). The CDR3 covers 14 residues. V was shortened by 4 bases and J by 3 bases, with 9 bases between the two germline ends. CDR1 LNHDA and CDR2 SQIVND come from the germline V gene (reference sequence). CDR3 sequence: CASSTGGDTGELFF. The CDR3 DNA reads TGTGCCAGTAGTACTGGAGGAGACACCGGGGAGCTGTTTTTT. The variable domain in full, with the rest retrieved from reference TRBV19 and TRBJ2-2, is DGGITQSPKYLFRKEGQNVTLSCEQNLNHDAMYWYRQDPGQGLRLIYYSQIVNDFQKGDIAEGYSVSREKKESFPLTVTSAQKNPTAFYLCASSTGGDTGELFFGEGSRLTVL.

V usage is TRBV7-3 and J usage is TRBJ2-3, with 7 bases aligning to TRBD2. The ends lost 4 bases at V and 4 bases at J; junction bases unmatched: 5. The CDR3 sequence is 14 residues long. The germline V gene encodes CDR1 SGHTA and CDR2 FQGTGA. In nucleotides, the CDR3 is TGTGCCAGCAGCTGGGGGGGAAGTTCAGATACGCAGTATTTT. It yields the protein CASSWGGSSDTQYF. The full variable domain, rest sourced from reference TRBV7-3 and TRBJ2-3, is GAGVSQTPSNKVTEKGKYVELRCDPISGHTALYWYRQSLGQGPEFLIYFQGTGAADDSGLPNDRFFAVRPEGSVSTLKIQRTERGDSAVYLCASSWGGSSDTQYFGPGTRLTVL.

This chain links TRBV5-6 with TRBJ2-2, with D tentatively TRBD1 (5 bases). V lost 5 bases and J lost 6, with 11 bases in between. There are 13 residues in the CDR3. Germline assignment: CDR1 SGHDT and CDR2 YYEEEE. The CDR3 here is CASSRQGAGELFF. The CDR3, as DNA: TGTGCCAGCAGTCGGCAGGGCGCCGGGGAGCTGTTTTTT.

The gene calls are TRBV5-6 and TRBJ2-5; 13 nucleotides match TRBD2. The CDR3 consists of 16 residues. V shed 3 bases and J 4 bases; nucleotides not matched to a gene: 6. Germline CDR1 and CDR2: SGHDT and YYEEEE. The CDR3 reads CASSSLGLAGRETQYF. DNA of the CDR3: TGTGCCAGCAGCTCGTTGGGACTAGCGGGAAGAGAGACCCAGTACTTC.

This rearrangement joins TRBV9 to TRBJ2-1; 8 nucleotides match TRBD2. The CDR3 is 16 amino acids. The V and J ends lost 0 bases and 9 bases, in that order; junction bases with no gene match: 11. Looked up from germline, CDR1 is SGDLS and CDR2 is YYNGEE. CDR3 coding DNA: TGTGCCAGCAGCGTAGGGGCGGGGGGCCTAATGATTGAGCAGTTCTTC. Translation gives CASSVGAGGLMIEQFF.

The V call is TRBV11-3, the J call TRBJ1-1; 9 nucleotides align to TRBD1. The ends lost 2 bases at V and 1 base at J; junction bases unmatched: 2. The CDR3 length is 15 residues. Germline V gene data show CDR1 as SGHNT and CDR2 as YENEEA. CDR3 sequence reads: CASSLRTGENTEAFF. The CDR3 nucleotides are TGTGCCAGCAGCTTAAGGACAGGGGAGAACACTGAAGCTTTCTTT.

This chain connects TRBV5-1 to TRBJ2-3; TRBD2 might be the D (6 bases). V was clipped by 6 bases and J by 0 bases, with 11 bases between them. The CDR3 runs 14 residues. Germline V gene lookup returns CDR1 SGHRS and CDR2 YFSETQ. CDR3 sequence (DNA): TGCGCCAGCAAAACCAGCGGGAGCACAGATACGCAGTATTTT. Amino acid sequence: CASKTSGSTDTQYF.

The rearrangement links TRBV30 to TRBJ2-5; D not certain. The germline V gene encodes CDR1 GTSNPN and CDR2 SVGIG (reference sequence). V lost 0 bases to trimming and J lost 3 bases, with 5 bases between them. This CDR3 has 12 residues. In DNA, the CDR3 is TGTGCCTGGAGTGTCCGTAAAGAGACCCAGTACTTC. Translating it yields CAWSVRKETQYF.

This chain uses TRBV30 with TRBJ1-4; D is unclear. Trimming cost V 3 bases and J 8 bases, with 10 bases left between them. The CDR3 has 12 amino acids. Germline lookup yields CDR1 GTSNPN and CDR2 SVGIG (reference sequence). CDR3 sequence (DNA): TGTGCCTGGAGGCGATTCGGGGAAAAACTGTTTTTT. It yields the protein CAWRRFGEKLFF.

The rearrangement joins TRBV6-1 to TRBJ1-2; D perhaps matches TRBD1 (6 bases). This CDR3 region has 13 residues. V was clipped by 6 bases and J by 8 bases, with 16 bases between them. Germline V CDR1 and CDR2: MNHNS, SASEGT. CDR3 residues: CASRGPQGSGYTF. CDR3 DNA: TGTGCCAGCAGGGGGCCCCAGGGGAGCGGCTACACCTTC.

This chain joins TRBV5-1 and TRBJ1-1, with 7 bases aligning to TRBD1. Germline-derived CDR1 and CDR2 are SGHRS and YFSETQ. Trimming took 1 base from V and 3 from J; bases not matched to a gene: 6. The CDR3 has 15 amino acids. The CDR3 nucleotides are TGCGCCAGCAGCTTGCGCGTCAGGGGGTACACTGAAGCTTTCTTT. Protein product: CASSLRVRGYTEAFF.

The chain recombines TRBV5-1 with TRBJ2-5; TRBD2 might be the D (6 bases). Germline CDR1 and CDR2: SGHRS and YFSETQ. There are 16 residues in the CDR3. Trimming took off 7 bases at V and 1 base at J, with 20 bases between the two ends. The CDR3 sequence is CASALLGGGVQETQYF. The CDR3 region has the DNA TGCGCCAGCGCCCTTCTGGGAGGAGGGGTCCAAGAGACCCAGTACTTC.

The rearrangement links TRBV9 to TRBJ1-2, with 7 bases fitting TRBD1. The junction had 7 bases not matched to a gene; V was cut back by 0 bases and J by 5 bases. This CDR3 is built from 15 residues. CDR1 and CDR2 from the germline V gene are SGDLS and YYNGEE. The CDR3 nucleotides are TGTGCCAGCAGCGTAGACCTAGGGACAGCGTATGGCTACACCTTC. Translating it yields CASSVDLGTAYGYTF. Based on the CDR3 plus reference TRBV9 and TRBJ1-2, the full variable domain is DSGVTQTPKHLITATGQRVTLRCSPRSGDLSVYWYQQSLDQGLQFLIQYYNGEERAKGNILERFSAQQFPDLHSELNLSSLELGDSALYFCASSVDLGTAYGYTFGSGTRLTVV.

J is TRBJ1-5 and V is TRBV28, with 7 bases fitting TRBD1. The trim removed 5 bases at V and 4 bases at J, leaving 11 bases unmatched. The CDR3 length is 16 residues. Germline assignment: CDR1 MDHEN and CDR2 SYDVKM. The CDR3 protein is CASSHNTGETNQPQHF. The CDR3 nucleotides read TGTGCCAGCAGTCATAACACAGGGGAAACTAATCAGCCCCAGCATTTT.

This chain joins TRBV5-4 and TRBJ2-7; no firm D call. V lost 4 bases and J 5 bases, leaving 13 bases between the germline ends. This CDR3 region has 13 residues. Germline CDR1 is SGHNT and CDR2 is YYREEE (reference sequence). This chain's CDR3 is CASSQIRADEQYF. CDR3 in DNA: TGTGCCAGCAGCCAAATACGTGCAGACGAGCAGTACTTC.

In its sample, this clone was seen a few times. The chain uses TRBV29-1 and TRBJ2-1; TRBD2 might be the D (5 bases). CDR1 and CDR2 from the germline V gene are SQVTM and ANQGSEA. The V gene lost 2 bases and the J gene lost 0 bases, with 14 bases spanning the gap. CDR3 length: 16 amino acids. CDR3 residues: CSVESPSRSSYNEQFF. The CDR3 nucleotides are TGCAGCGTTGAATCCCCTAGCCGGAGCTCCTACAATGAGCAGTTCTTC.

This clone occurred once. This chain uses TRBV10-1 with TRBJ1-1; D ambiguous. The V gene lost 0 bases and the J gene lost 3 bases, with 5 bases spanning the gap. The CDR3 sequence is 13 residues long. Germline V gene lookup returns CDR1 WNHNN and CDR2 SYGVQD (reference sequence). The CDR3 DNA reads TGCGCCAGCAGTGAGTCGTCGTACACTGAAGCTTTCTTT. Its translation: CASSESSYTEAFF.

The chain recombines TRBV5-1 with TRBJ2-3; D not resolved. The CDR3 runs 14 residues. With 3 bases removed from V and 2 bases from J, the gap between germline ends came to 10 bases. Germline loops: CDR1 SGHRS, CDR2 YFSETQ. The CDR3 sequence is CASSSGLNTDTQYF. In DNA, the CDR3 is TGCGCCAGCAGCTCGGGTCTGAACACAGATACGCAGTATTTT.